A single TCR beta chain is shown here with its context. Its antigen is not identified. Treatment meaning: oral pan-JAK inhibitor, 5-10 mg twice daily. The data belong to a study of CD8+ T cells in alopecia areata. Study-level information: Oral tofacitinib, 5 to 10 mg twice daily, was given in an open-label trial. Patients remained on tofacitinib for 6 to 18 months and then went 6 months without it.

Study findings and constraints: Scalp sequencing captures resident alphabeta T cells of normal skin too. Tofacitinib delivered significant drops in scalp clonality and in expanded CD8+ clones among the top 100.

Germline V gene sequence: CDR1 SGHNT, CDR2 YYREEE (reference sequence). The CDR3 sequence is 15 residues long. V trimming: 3 bases; J trimming: 2 bases; junction bases outside the gene matches: 7. RNA was isolated and reverse transcribed to cDNA, the sequencing template. Clones were read by immunoSEQ multiplex PCR, and TCRdb kept only the in-frame ones, dropping some. The sample yields about 120,000 clones, around 54% seen once. This clonotype was sampled from a human donor with alopecia areata. Material: CD4+ T cells sorted from blood, obtained at week 24, from a patient treated with tofacitinib. The rearrangement uses TRBV5-4 and TRBJ1-2; 7 nucleotides line up with TRBD1. The CDR3 reads CASSYRQGGNYGYTF. CDR3 sequence (DNA): TGTGCCAGCAGCTACAGACAGGGCGGGAACTATGGCTACACCTTC.